This T cell receptor (beta chain) was documented in a study of hypomethylating agent response in myelodysplastic syndrome. For the study at large: Patients received azacitidine (about 70% of the 11) or decitabine (3 of 11). Study-wide results and caveats: The cohort was small, with only approximately ten patients analyzed.

The authors' processing: Approximately 1.7% of 150,000 to 200,000 clonotypes matched previously reported viral-epitope-specific VDJdb entries. This table comes from immunoSEQ multiplex PCR, and its TCRdb copy is limited to in-frame clones, with some not included. That table furnishes V, J and clone size, whereas the DNA furnished D and trimming. The profile shows about 3,500 clones, roughly 78% of them singletons. A word on this clone: Its antigen is not known.

The receptor's source is a human donor with myelodysplastic syndrome. This material consisted of bone marrow, taken before or after starting hypomethylating agent treatment for myelodysplastic syndrome (not recorded which).

The CDR3 sequence is CASSPPGLASNTGELFF. DNA for the CDR3: TGTGCCAGCAGCCCCCCGGGACTAGCGTCGAACACCGGGGAGCTGTTTTTT. The J gene is TRBJ2-2, the V gene TRBV7-6; 10 bases are a match to TRBD2. V dropped 5 bases and J dropped 0; count of bases not matched to a gene: 6. The CDR3 loop spans 17 amino acids. In germline, CDR1 is SGHVS, CDR2 FNYEAQ.